Listed here are 14 T cell receptor beta chains from one sample, sequenced in a study of blood T cell repertoires in COVID-19. Assay used: immunoSEQ multiplex PCR; TCRdb lists only in-frame clones, some missing. The table lists 130,000 or so clones, roughly 83% of them singletons. Sequenced sample: peripheral blood. These receptors were obtained from a woman aged 80 or over with acute or convalescent COVID-19.

The J gene is TRBJ1-1, the V gene TRBV27; D ambiguous. The CDR3 runs to 15 residues. V was cut by 4 bases and J by 4 bases, with 16 bases left in between. Germline lookup yields CDR1 MNHEY and CDR2 SMNVEV (reference sequence). The CDR3: CASSSRLKGVTEAFF. In DNA form, the CDR3 reads TGTGCCAGCAGTTCCCGGCTCAAGGGAGTCACTGAAGCTTTCTTT.

V is TRBV14 and J is TRBJ2-2; D gene unclear. Trimming shortened V by 0 bases and J by 5 bases, and 10 bases separated the two germline ends. This CDR3 region has 15 residues. Germline loops: CDR1 SGHDN, CDR2 FVKESK. DNA for the CDR3: TGTGCCAGCAGCCAAGATTGGCCCGGGACCGGGGAGCTGTTTTTT. Amino acid sequence: CASSQDWPGTGELFF.

The CDR3 sequence is CASSQLPRYSPFF. CDR3 nucleotides: TGTGCCAGCAGCCAACTTCCTAGGTACTCGCCGTTCTTC. The chain uses TRBV14 and TRBJ2-1; D gene uncertain. Germline V CDR1 and CDR2: SGHDN, FVKESK. V gave up 2 bases and J gave up 15 bases, with 17 bases separating them. The CDR3 is 13 amino acids.

The table lists this clone with a count of one. This rearrangement joins TRBV30 to TRBJ1-1; 8 bases agree with TRBD1. This CDR3 spans 13 amino acids. The germline CDR1 and CDR2 sequences are GTSNPN and SVGIG (reference sequence). CDR3 coding DNA: TGTGTGGCCCGGACAGGGCCCGAGACTGAAGCTTTCTTT. Its translation: CVARTGPETEAFF.

V is TRBV5-1 and J is TRBJ1-1, with 11 bases lining up with TRBD1. The CDR3 has 15 amino acids. The germline V gene encodes CDR1 SGHRS and CDR2 YFSETQ. J gave up 5 bases and V 4 bases, and 7 bases lay outside the gene matches. The CDR3 spells CASSPTDRGRTEAFF. The CDR3, as DNA: TGCGCCAGCAGCCCGACGGACAGGGGGCGTACTGAAGCTTTCTTT. Complete variable domain (other parts from reference TRBV5-1 and TRBJ1-1): KAGVTQTPRYLIKTRGQQVTLSCSPISGHRSVSWYQQTPGQGLQFLFEYFSETQRNKGNFPGRFSGRQFSNSRSEMNVSTLELGDSALYLCASSPTDRGRTEAFFGQGTRLTVV.

V usage is TRBV29-1 and J usage is TRBJ2-6; D call uncertain. Germline CDR1 and CDR2: SQVTM and ANQGSEA. The CDR3 loop spans 14 amino acids. V lost 6 bases, J lost 0 bases, and 9 bases lay in between. CDR3 bases: TGCAGCGTAGGAGACCCCTCTGGGGCCAACGTCCTGACTTTC. It specifies CSVGDPSGANVLTF.

This sequence joins TRBV2 and TRBJ1-4; tentatively, D is TRBD1 (5 bases). This CDR3 has 13 amino acids. V was cut by 4 bases and J by 2 bases, with 5 bases left in between. Germline loops: CDR1 SNHLY, CDR2 FYNNEI. As DNA, the CDR3 is TGTGCCAGCAGTGGACAGACTAATGAAAAACTGTTTTTT. Amino acids: CASSGQTNEKLFF.

This clone was recorded a few times. V is TRBV5-4 and J is TRBJ1-2; 11 bases agree with TRBD1. From germline, CDR1 is SGHNT and CDR2 YYREEE (reference sequence). This CDR3 contains 17 residues. Germline trimming cut 4 bases from V and 3 bases from J; bases unmatched to any gene: 11. In DNA form, the CDR3 reads TGTGCCAGCAGCCCTGGACAGGGGGCAGGCTGGTACTATGGCTACACCTTC. It translates to CASSPGQGAGWYYGYTF.

The V gene is TRBV7-9, the J gene TRBJ2-5, with D perhaps matching TRBD1 (5 bases). CDR1 SEHNR and CDR2 FQNEAQ come from the germline V gene (reference sequence). CDR3 size: 14 residues. The V end lost 6 bases, the J end lost 3 bases, and 14 bases lay between the germline ends. In DNA, the CDR3 is TGTGCCAGCAGAATTTACGGCAGGGAAGAGACCCAGTACTTC. Translating gives CASRIYGREETQYF.

The CDR3 DNA sequence: TGTGCCAAACATGGACTAGCGGGACCCGTCTGCTACGAGCAGTACTTC. This translates into CAKHGLAGPVCYEQYF. The chain has TRBV27 and TRBJ2-7; TRBD2 agrees at 12 bases. Germline trimming cut 10 bases from V and 3 bases from J; bases unmatched to any gene: 13. Germline V gene lookup returns CDR1 MNHEY and CDR2 SMNVEV (reference sequence). The CDR3 covers 16 residues.

The genes are TRBV18 and TRBJ2-7; 7 nucleotides agree with TRBD1. This CDR3 comprises 14 residues. The V gene end was trimmed by 3 bases and the J gene end by 1 base; junction bases not matched to a gene: 3. Germline loops: CDR1 KGHSH, CDR2 LQKENI. CDR3: CASSPVGQSYEQYF. In DNA, the CDR3 is TGTGCCAGCTCACCCGTGGGACAGTCCTACGAGCAGTACTTC. Filled out from reference TRBV18 and TRBJ2-7, the complete variable domain reads NAGVMQNPRHLVRRRGQEARLRCSPMKGHSHVYWYRQLPEEGLKFMVYLQKENIIDESGMPKERFSAEFPKEGPSILRIQQVVRGDSAAYFCASSPVGQSYEQYFGPGTRLTVT.

This clone has only a few counts. This rearrangement joins TRBV4-3 to TRBJ1-1; D remains unclear. The V end was cut by 1 base, the J end by 10 bases, with 13 bases between. CDR1 and CDR2 from the germline V gene are LGHNA and YSLEER. CDR3 length: 13 residues. In nucleotides, the CDR3 is TGCGCCAGCAGCCAAGGGTTGCGTGAGTTAGCTTTCTTT. The encoded protein is CASSQGLRELAFF.

The chain has TRBV4-3 and TRBJ1-2; TRBD1 is a possible D gene (6 bases). This CDR3 has 15 residues. The germline gives CDR1 LGHNA, CDR2 YSLEER. The V end lost 0 bases, the J end lost 8 bases, and 16 bases lay between the germline ends. The CDR3 spells CASSQDRSGVEGYTF. CDR3 sequence (DNA): TGCGCCAGCAGCCAAGATCGGTCAGGGGTGGAAGGCTACACCTTC.

The V and J genes are TRBV5-1 and TRBJ2-1, with 12 bases lining up with TRBD2. There are 15 residues in the CDR3. Trimming at V came to 4 bases and at J to 8 bases, leaving 7 bases not matched to a gene. Per the germline V gene, CDR1 is SGHRS and CDR2 is YFSETQ. CDR3 protein: CASSRLAGGLYEQFF. The CDR3 DNA follows: TGCGCCAGCAGCCGGCTAGCGGGGGGGCTCTATGAGCAGTTCTTC. The full variable domain, with the rest looked up from reference TRBV5-1 and TRBJ2-1, is KAGVTQTPRYLIKTRGQQVTLSCSPISGHRSVSWYQQTPGQGLQFLFEYFSETQRNKGNFPGRFSGRQFSNSRSEMNVSTLELGDSALYLCASSRLAGGLYEQFFGPGTRLTVL.